The sequence of this T cell receptor beta chain was determined in a study of T cell responses to AZD1222 COVID-19 vaccine. Whole-study findings and limits: It was only a handful of AZD1222 recipients who were seropositive at baseline.

Trimming removed 3 bases from V and 4 bases from J; junction bases left unmatched: 3. This CDR3 contains 14 residues. Germline loops: CDR1 SNHLY, CDR2 FYNNEI. A word on this clone: Its antigen is unknown.

This table comes from immunoSEQ multiplex PCR, and its TCRdb copy is limited to in-frame clones, with some not included. Among some 150,000 clones listed, approximately 95% were seen once. The TCR sequence derives from an adult in good health. V and J are TRBV2 and TRBJ1-1, with TRBD1 identical over 9 bases. Sample: peripheral blood, taken on day 0 of AZD1222 vaccination. As DNA, the CDR3 is TGTGCCAGCAGTGACAGGGACAGGGCCACTGAAGCTTTCTTT. It encodes CASSDRDRATEAFF.